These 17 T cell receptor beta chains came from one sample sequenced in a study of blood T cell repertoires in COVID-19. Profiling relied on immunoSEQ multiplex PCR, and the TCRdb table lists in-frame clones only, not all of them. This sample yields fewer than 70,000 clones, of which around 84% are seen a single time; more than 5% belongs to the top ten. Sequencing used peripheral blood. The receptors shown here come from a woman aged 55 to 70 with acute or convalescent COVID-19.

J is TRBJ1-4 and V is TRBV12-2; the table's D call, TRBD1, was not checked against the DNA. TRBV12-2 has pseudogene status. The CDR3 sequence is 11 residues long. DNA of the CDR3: TGTGGCAGGGTTCAGAATGAAAAACTGTTTTTT. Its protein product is CGRVQNEKLFF.

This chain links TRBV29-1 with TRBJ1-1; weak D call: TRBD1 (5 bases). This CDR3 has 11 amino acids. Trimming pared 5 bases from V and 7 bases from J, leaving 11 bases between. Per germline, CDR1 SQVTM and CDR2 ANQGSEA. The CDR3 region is CSVRDSGEAFF. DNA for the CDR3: TGCAGCGTTCGGGACTCGGGTGAAGCTTTCTTT.

The CDR3: CASSLEAEAETQYF. The CDR3 DNA reads TGTGCCAGCAGCTTGGAAGCTGAGGCCGAGACCCAGTACTTC. The V gene is TRBV5-4, the J gene TRBJ2-5, with unresolved D. The V and J ends lost 0 bases and 5 bases respectively, with 11 bases between them. Germline loops: CDR1 SGHNT, CDR2 YYREEE (reference sequence). The CDR3 is 14 residues long.

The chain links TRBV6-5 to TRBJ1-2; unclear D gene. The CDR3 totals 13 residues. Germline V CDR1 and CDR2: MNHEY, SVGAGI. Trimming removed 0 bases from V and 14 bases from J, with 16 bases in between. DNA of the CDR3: TGTGCCAGCAGTTACTCGTTGGACGGGAGGAGGACCTTC. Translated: CASSYSLDGRRTF.

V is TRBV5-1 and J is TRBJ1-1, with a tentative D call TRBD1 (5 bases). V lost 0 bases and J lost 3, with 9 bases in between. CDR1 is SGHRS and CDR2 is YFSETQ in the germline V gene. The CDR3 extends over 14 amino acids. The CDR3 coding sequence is TGCGCCAGCAGCTTGGGCCTAGGGGACACTGAAGCTTTCTTT. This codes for CASSLGLGDTEAFF.

In DNA, the CDR3 is TGTGCCAGCAGCGCGACACTAGGCAACGAGCAGTACTTC. Protein product: CASSATLGNEQYF. This chain links TRBV9 with TRBJ2-7; weak D call: TRBD2 (5 bases). Germline CDR1 reads SGDLS; CDR2 reads YYNGEE. The CDR3 has 13 amino acids. The V end was cut by 3 bases, the J end by 5 bases, with 12 bases between. Supplemented by reference TRBV9 and TRBJ2-7, the full variable domain reads DSGVTQTPKHLITATGQRVTLRCSPRSGDLSVYWYQQSLDQGLQFLIQYYNGEERAKGNILERFSAQQFPDLHSELNLSSLELGDSALYFCASSATLGNEQYFGPGTRLTVT.

The CDR3 protein is CASRSGYNSPLHF. CDR3 bases: TGTGCCAGCAGGTCAGGGTATAATTCACCCCTCCACTTT. The V gene is TRBV5-6, the J gene TRBJ1-6; D is perhaps TRBD1 (5 bases). Per the germline V gene, CDR1 is SGHDT and CDR2 is YYEEEE. The CDR3 sequence is 13 residues long. Trimming removed 5 bases at V and 4 bases at J, with 7 bases between.

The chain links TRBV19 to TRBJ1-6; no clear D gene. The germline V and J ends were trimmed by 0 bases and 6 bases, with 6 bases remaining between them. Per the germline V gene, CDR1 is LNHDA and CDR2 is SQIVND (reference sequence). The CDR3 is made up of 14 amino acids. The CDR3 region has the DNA TGTGCCAGTAGTATAGACCAGTTTAATTCACCCCTCCACTTT. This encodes CASSIDQFNSPLHF.

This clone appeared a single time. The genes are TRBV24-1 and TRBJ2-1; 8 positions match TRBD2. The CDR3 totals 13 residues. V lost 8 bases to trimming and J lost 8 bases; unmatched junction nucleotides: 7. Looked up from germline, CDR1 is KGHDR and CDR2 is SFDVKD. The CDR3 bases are TGTGCCACCACGGGGGGGCAATCCCATGAGCAGTTCTTC. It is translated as CATTGGQSHEQFF.

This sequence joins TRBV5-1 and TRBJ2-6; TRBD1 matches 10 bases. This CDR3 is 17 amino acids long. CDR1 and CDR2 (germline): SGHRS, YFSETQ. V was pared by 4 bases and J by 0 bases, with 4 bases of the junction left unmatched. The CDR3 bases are TGCGCCAGCAGCGGGGGACAGGGGAACTCTGGGGCCAACGTCCTGACTTTC. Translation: CASSGGQGNSGANVLTF.

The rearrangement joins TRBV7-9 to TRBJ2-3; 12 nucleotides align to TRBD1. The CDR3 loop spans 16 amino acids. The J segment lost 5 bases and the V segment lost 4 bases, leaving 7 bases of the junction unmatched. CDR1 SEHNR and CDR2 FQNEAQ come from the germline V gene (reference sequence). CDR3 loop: CASSSPGQGAVDTQYF. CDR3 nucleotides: TGTGCCAGCAGCTCCCCGGGACAGGGGGCAGTAGATACGCAGTATTTT.

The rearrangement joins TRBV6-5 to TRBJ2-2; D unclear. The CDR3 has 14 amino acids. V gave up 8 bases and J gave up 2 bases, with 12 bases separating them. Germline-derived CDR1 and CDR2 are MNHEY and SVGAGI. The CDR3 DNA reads TGTGCCAGCTTCACAGAATCCAACACCGGGGAGCTGTTTTTT. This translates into CASFTESNTGELFF.

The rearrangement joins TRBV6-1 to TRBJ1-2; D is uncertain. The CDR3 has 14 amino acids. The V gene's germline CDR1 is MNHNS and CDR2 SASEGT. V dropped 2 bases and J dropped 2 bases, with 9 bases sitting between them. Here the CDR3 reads CASSEITENYGYTF. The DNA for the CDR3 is TGTGCCAGCAGTGAAATAACAGAAAACTATGGCTACACCTTC.

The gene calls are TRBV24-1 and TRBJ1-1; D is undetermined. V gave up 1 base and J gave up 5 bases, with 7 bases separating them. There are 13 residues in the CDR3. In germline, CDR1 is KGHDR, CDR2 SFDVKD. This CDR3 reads CATSDFGGTEAFF. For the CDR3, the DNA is TGTGCCACCAGTGATTTTGGAGGGACTGAAGCTTTCTTT.

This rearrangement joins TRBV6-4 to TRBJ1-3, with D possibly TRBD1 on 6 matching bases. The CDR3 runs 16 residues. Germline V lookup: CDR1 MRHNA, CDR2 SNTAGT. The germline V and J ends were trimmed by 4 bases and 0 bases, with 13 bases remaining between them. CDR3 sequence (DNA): TGTGCCAGCAGTGGGGGGCCCAAGAGCTCTGGAAACACCATATATTTT. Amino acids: CASSGGPKSSGNTIYF.

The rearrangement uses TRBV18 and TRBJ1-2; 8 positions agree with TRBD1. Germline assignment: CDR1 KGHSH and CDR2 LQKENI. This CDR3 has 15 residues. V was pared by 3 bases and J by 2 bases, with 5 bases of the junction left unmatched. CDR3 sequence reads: CASSPRTGRNYGYTF. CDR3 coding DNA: TGTGCCAGCTCACCGCGGACAGGGAGGAACTATGGCTACACCTTC.

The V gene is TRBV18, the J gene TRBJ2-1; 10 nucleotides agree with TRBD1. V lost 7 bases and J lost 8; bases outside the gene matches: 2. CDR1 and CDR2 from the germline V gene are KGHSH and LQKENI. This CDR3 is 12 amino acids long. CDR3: CASFGQGDEQFF. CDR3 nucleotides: TGTGCCAGCTTCGGACAGGGGGATGAGCAGTTCTTC.